This TCR beta chain was recorded in a study of cytomegalovirus exposure and HLA in healthy donors. The germline gives CDR1 SNHLY, CDR2 FYNNEI. This CDR3 has 13 amino acids. The PCR made use of 60 Vbeta and 13 Jbeta primers. This table comes from immunoSEQ multiplex PCR, and its TCRdb copy is limited to in-frame clones, with some not included. This table holds 120,000 or so clones, roughly four fifths found once. For this clone: Its antigen is unidentified.

Study-level results: Cytomegalovirus association was listed for around 170 TCR beta chains. Some V segments (TRBV6-2 and TRBV6-3 among them) were excluded as indistinguishable. A later analysis by the authors found several of the most significant clusters apparently linked to common viral pathogens.

Sequences were obtained from PBMCs. The origin of this receptor is a middle-aged woman in good health and CMV-seronegative. This chain uses TRBV2 with TRBJ2-5; D perhaps matches TRBD2 (6 bases). The end of the DNA is better explained by TRBJ2-7, so the J call may be wrong. The CDR3, as DNA: TGTGCCAGCACCACCGGAGGGGCCTACGAGCAGTACTTC. Encoded protein: CASTTGGAYEQYF.